A single sample is the source of the 16 T cell receptor beta chains below, sequenced in a study of cytomegalovirus exposure and HLA in healthy donors (dated by TCRdb to between 2016 and 2019). To prepare the library, the immunoSEQ multiplex PCR assay was applied. The multiplex PCR relied on a mix of 60 forward primers for TCR Vbeta segments and 13 reverse primers for TCR Jbeta segments. As stored in TCRdb, this immuneACCESS dataset retains in-frame rearrangements with V and J assigned. A fraction of the clones does not appear; measured against another copy, unresolved V genes explain less than half of the discrepancy, and the remainder lacks a known reason. The sample table shows some 190,000 clones, and roughly four fifths are seen once. The leading ten clones occupy around 2% of the sample. Sample: PBMCs. These receptors were obtained from a young man in good health and CMV-seronegative.

This chain joins TRBV19 and TRBJ2-1, with D possibly matching TRBD1 (6 bases). Looked up from germline, CDR1 is LNHDA and CDR2 is SQIVND (reference sequence). The CDR3 has 14 residues. The V and J ends lost 6 bases and 0 bases respectively, with 9 bases between them. CDR3 residues: CASRRGSSYNEQFF. CDR3 nucleotides: TGTGCCAGTAGAAGGGGGAGCTCCTACAATGAGCAGTTCTTC. The whole variable domain, remainder taken from reference TRBV19 and TRBJ2-1, is DGGITQSPKYLFRKEGQNVTLSCEQNLNHDAMYWYRQDPGQGLRLIYYSQIVNDFQKGDIAEGYSVSREKKESFPLTVTSAQKNPTAFYLCASRRGSSYNEQFFGPGTRLTVL.

Points on this clone: Additional DNA sequences in this sample encode the identical CDR3. The chain combines TRBV6-5 with TRBJ1-1; 7 bases agree with TRBD1. The CDR3 extends over 13 amino acids. Looked up from germline, CDR1 is MNHEY and CDR2 is SVGAGI. V was clipped by 8 bases and J by 1 base; unmatched bases: 4. This CDR3 is CASRYRGNTEAFF. The CDR3, as DNA: TGTGCCAGCCGATACAGGGGGAACACTGAAGCTTTCTTT.

This clone came up a few times. The chain has TRBV2 and TRBJ2-1; D is undetermined. Germline CDR1 reads SNHLY; CDR2 reads FYNNEI. This CDR3 is built from 15 residues. Trimming pared 8 bases from V and 2 bases from J, leaving 16 bases between. The CDR3: CASVAVPGAYNEQFF. DNA of the CDR3: TGTGCCAGCGTAGCCGTTCCGGGTGCCTACAATGAGCAGTTCTTC.

This clone is a singleton in its sample. The J gene is TRBJ2-3, the V gene TRBV28; no reliable D call. The CDR3 is 12 residues long. V lost 5 bases and J 0 bases, leaving 3 bases between the germline ends. Germline lookup yields CDR1 MDHEN and CDR2 SYDVKM. The CDR3 nucleotides read TGTGCCAGCAGTCCGAGCACAGATACGCAGTATTTT. Protein sequence: CASSPSTDTQYF.

This clone showed up just a few times. This rearrangement joins TRBV5-1 to TRBJ2-2; D perhaps matches TRBD1 (7 bases). Between the trimmed V and J ends, which lost 4 bases and 1 base, there was a span of 11 bases. Germline CDR1 reads SGHRS; CDR2 reads YFSETQ. The CDR3 is 15 amino acids. This chain's CDR3 is CASSARDRNTGELFF. For the CDR3, the DNA is TGCGCCAGCAGCGCGCGGGACAGGAACACCGGGGAGCTGTTTTTT.

This clone occurred once. This rearrangement joins TRBV11-2 to TRBJ1-5; D unclear. V was clipped by 0 bases and J by 6 bases, with 15 bases between them. The CDR3 consists of 16 residues. Germline V gives CDR1 SGHAT, CDR2 FQNNGV. DNA of the CDR3: TGTGCCAGCAGCTTAGATCTTCCCGGCGCAGGTCAGCCCCAGCATTTT. Translated, it gives CASSLDLPGAGQPQHF.

CDR3 bases: TGTGCCAGCAGCCCTGACAGCCAAAGCTCTGGAAACACCATATATTTT. The encoded protein is CASSPDSQSSGNTIYF. The chain links TRBV11-2 to TRBJ1-3; D might be TRBD1 (5 bases). Germline V lookup: CDR1 SGHAT, CDR2 FQNNGV. The V gene lost 5 bases and the J gene lost 0 bases, with 14 bases spanning the gap. This CDR3 is built from 16 residues. The entire variable domain, with the rest obtained from reference TRBV11-2 and TRBJ1-3, is as follows: EAGVAQSPRYKIIEKRQSVAFWCNPISGHATLYWYQQILGQGPKLLIQFQNNGVVDDSQLPKDRFSAERLKGVDSTLKIQPAKLEDSAVYLCASSPDSQSSGNTIYFGEGSWLTVV.

The rearrangement joins TRBV28 to TRBJ1-2; the D gene is possibly TRBD1 (6 bases). Germline CDR1 and CDR2: MDHEN and SYDVKM. V was trimmed by 5 bases and J by 5 bases, leaving 6 bases between them. CDR3 length equals 11 residues. In nucleotides, the CDR3 is TGTGCCAGCAGTCAGGGGTATGGCTACACCTTC. Protein: CASSQGYGYTF.

This chain links TRBV5-1 with TRBJ2-7; 7 nucleotides match TRBD2. Looked up from germline, CDR1 is SGHRS and CDR2 is YFSETQ. With 4 bases clipped from V and 4 bases from J, the junction kept 5 bases outside the gene matches. The CDR3 covers 13 residues. CDR3 sequence: CASSQTGGYEQYF. CDR3 coding DNA: TGCGCCAGCAGCCAGACCGGGGGGTACGAGCAGTACTTC.

The V call is TRBV5-6, the J call TRBJ1-2, with D hard to call. The CDR3 is made up of 13 amino acids. Trimming took off 0 bases at V and 4 bases at J, with 7 bases between the two ends. Per germline, CDR1 SGHDT and CDR2 YYEEEE. Here the CDR3 DNA reads TGTGCCAGCAGCTTGGTTGCGGCCTATGGCTACACCTTC. The encoded protein is CASSLVAAYGYTF.

This chain links TRBV7-2 with TRBJ1-1; no clear D. CDR1 and CDR2 (germline): SGHTA, FQGNSA. The CDR3 consists of 12 residues. Between the trimmed V and J ends, which lost 2 bases and 10 bases, there was a span of 11 bases. DNA for the CDR3: TGTGCCAGCAGCTTATCTCCTAAAGCAGCTTTCTTT. Encoded protein: CASSLSPKAAFF.

In DNA form, the CDR3 reads TGCGCCAGCAGCCCTGGACTGGAGGCCGGGGAGCTGTTTTTT. Its protein product is CASSPGLEAGELFF. The J gene is TRBJ2-2, the V gene TRBV5-1; maybe TRBD2 (5 bases). Trimming removed 4 bases from V and 6 bases from J, with 13 bases in between. Germline CDR1 and CDR2: SGHRS and YFSETQ. The CDR3 totals 14 residues.

This chain connects TRBV5-6 to TRBJ1-2; 7 nucleotides match TRBD1. With V trimmed by 2 bases and J by 7 bases, 5 bases remained unmatched. Germline loops: CDR1 SGHDT, CDR2 YYEEEE. The CDR3 spans 13 residues. This chain's CDR3 is CASSFGQVRGYTF. For the CDR3, the DNA is TGTGCCAGCAGCTTCGGACAGGTTCGTGGCTACACCTTC.

V is TRBV5-1 and J is TRBJ1-3; the match to TRBD1 covers 7 bases. Per germline, CDR1 SGHRS and CDR2 YFSETQ. This CDR3 has 14 residues. The J segment lost 0 bases and the V segment lost 9 bases, leaving 6 bases of the junction unmatched. CDR3 nucleotides: TGCGCCACCGGAACAGGGGACTCTGGAAACACCATATATTTT. This encodes CATGTGDSGNTIYF.

This clone was detected only a few times. V and J are TRBV7-9 and TRBJ1-6; the D gene is possibly TRBD1 (5 bases). Germline V gives CDR1 SEHNR, CDR2 FQNEAQ (reference sequence). CDR3 length: 17 amino acids. Trimming pared 5 bases from V and 0 bases from J, leaving 14 bases between. CDR3 amino acids: CASSTRDSSSYNSPLHF. CDR3 DNA: TGTGCCAGCAGCACCCGGGACTCAAGCTCCTATAATTCACCCCTCCACTTT. The whole variable domain, filled in from reference TRBV7-9 and TRBJ1-6, reads DTGVSQNPRHKITKRGQNVTFRCDPISEHNRLYWYRQTLGQGPEFLTYFQNEAQLEKSRLLSDRFSAERPKGSFSTLEIQRTEQGDSAMYLCASSTRDSSSYNSPLHFGNGTRLTVT.

The chain recombines TRBV5-3 with TRBJ1-2; tentatively, D is TRBD1 (5 bases). TRBV5-3 is known as an ORF, though its function is uncertain. Trimming removed 5 bases at V and 0 bases at J, with 17 bases between. This CDR3 comprises 16 residues. CDR3 residues: CARRPKVGGANYGYTF. The CDR3 DNA is TGTGCCAGAAGGCCGAAAGTAGGAGGGGCTAACTATGGCTACACCTTC.